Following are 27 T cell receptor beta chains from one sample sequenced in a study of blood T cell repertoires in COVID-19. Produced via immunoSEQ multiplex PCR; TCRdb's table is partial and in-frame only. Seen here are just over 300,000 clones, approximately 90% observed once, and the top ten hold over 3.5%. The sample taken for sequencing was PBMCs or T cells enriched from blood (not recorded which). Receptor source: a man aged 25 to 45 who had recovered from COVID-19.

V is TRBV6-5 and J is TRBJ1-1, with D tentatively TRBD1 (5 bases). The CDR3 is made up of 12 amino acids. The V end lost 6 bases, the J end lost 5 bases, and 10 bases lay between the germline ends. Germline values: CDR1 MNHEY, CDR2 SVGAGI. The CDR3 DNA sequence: TGTGCCAGCAGAATACGGGGGACTGAAGCTTTCTTT. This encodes CASRIRGTEAFF.

This CDR3 is CASSLRGNTQYF. Written as DNA, the CDR3 is TGTGCCAGCAGCTTAAGAGGGAATACGCAGTATTTT. V is TRBV11-2 and J is TRBJ2-3; weak D call: TRBD2 (5 bases). The CDR3 length is 12 residues. V was trimmed by 2 bases and J by 7 bases, leaving 7 bases between them. CDR1 and CDR2 from the germline V gene are SGHAT and FQNNGV. Combining the CDR3 with reference TRBV11-2 and TRBJ2-3 gives the whole variable domain EAGVAQSPRYKIIEKRQSVAFWCNPISGHATLYWYQQILGQGPKLLIQFQNNGVVDDSQLPKDRFSAERLKGVDSTLKIQPAKLEDSAVYLCASSLRGNTQYFGPGTRLTVL.

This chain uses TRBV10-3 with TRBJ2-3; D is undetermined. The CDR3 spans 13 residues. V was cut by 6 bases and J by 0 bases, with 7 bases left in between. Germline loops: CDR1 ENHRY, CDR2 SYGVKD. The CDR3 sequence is CAIRETSTDTQYF. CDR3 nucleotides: TGTGCCATCAGGGAGACTAGCACAGATACGCAGTATTTT.

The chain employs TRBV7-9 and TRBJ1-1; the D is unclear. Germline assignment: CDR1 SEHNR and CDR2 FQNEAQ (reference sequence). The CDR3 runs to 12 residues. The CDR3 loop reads CGSTGDGTEAFF. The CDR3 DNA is TGTGGCTCGACCGGGGATGGGACTGAAGCTTTCTTT.

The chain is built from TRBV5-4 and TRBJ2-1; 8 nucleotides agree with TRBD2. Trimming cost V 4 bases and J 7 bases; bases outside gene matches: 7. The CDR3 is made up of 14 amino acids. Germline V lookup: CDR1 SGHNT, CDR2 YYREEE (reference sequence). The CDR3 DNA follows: TGTGCCAGCAGCCTCGGGAGGGCCTGGAATGAGCAGTTCTTC. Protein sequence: CASSLGRAWNEQFF.

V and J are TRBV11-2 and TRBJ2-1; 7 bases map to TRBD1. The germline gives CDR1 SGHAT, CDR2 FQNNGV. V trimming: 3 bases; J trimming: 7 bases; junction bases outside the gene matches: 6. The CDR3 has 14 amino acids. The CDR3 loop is CASSFSRGSNEQFF. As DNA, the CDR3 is TGTGCCAGCAGCTTCTCCAGGGGGAGTAATGAGCAGTTCTTC.

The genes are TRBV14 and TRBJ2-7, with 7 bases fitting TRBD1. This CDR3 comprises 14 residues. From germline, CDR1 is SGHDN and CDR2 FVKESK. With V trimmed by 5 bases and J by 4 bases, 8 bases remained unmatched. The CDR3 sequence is CASSELDRVYEQYF. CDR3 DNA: TGTGCCAGCAGCGAACTTGACAGGGTATACGAGCAGTACTTC.

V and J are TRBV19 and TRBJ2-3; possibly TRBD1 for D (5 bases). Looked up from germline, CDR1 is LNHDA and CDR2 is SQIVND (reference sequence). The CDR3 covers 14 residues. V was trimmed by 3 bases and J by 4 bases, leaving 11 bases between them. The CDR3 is CASSIKGLSDTQYF. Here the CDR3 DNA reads TGTGCCAGTAGTATCAAGGGGTTGTCAGATACGCAGTATTTT.

This chain's CDR3 is CASSTPKREQETQYF. CDR3 DNA sequence: TGTGCCAGCAGCACTCCTAAGCGGGAACAAGAGACCCAGTACTTC. This chain connects TRBV21-1 to TRBJ2-5; the DNA was not compared with TRBD2, the D call given in the table. TRBV21-1 is recorded as a pseudogene. The CDR3 totals 15 residues.

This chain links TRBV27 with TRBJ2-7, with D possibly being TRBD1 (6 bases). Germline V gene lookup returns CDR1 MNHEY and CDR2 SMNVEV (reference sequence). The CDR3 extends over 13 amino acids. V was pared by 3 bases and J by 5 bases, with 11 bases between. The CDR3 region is CASSLQGPHEQYF. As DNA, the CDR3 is TGTGCCAGCAGTTTGCAGGGGCCCCACGAGCAGTACTTC.

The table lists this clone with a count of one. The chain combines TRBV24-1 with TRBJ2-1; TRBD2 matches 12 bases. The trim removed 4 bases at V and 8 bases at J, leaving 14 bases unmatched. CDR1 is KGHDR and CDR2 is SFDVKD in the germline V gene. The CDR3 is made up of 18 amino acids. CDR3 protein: CATSDSTWTSGTGHEQFF. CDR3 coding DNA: TGTGCCACCAGTGACTCCACCTGGACTAGCGGGACCGGACATGAGCAGTTCTTC.

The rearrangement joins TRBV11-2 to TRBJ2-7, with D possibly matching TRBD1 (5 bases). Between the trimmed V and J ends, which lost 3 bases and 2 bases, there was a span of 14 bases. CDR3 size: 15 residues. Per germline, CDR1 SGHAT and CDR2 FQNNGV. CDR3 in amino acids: CASSFSKGPAYEQYF. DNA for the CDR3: TGTGCCAGCAGCTTTTCCAAGGGGCCCGCCTACGAGCAGTACTTC.

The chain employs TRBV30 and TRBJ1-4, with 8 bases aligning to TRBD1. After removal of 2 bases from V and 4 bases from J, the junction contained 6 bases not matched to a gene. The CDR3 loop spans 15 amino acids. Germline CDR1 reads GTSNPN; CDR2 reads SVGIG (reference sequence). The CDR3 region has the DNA TGTGCCTGGAGTAATCAGGGGGCTATTAATGAAAAACTGTTTTTT. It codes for CAWSNQGAINEKLFF. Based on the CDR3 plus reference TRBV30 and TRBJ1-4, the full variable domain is SQTIHQWPATLVQPVGSPLSLECTVEGTSNPNLYWYRQAAGRGLQLLFYSVGIGQISSEVPQNLSASRPQDRQFILSSKKLLLSDSGFYLCAWSNQGAINEKLFFGSGTQLSVL.

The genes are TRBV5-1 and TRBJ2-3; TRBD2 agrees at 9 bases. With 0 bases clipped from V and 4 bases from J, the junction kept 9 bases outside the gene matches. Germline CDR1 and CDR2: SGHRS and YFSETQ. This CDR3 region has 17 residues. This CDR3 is CASSLGTLAGTADTQYF. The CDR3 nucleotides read TGCGCCAGCAGCTTGGGGACCCTAGCGGGGACCGCAGATACGCAGTATTTT.

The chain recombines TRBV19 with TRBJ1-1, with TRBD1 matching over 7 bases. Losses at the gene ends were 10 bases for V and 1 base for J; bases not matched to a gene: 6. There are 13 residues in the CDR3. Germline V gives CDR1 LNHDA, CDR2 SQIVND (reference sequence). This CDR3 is CATTDRRNTEAFF. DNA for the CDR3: TGTGCCACCACGGACAGGAGGAACACTGAAGCTTTCTTT.

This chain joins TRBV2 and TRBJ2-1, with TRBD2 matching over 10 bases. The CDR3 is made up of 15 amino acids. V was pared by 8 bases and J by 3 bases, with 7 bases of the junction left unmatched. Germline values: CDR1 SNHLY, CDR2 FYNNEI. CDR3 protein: CASGHGLADYNEQFF. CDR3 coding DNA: TGTGCCAGCGGGCACGGACTAGCGGACTACAATGAGCAGTTCTTC.

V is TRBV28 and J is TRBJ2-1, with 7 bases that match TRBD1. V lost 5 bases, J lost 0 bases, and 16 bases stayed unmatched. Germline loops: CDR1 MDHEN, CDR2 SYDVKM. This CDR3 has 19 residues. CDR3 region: CASSTKKAGTAYSYNEQFF. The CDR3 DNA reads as TGTGCCAGCAGTACAAAAAAGGCCGGGACAGCTTACTCCTACAATGAGCAGTTCTTC.

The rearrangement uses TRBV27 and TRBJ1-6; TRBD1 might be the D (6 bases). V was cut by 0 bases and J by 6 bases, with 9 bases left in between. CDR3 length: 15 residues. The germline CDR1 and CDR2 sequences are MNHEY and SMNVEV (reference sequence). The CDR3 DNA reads TGTGCCAGCAGTTTATCTGTACAGGGTAATTCACCCCTCCACTTT. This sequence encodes CASSLSVQGNSPLHF.

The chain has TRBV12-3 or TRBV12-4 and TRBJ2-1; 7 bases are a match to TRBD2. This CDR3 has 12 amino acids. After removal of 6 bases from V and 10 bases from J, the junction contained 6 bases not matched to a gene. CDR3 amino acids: CASSLGTKEQFF. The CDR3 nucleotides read TGTGCCAGCAGCCTCGGGACTAAAGAGCAGTTCTTC.

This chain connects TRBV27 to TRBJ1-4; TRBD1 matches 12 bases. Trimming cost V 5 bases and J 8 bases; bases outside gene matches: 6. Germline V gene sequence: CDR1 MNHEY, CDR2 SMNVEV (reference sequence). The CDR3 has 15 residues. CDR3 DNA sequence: TGTGCCAGCAGTCGCACCGGGACAGGGGGCGAAAAACTGTTTTTT. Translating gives CASSRTGTGGEKLFF.

The CDR3 reads CASSDPVSYGYTF. The CDR3 nucleotides are TGTGCCAGCAGTGATCCGGTATCATATGGCTACACCTTC. This chain links TRBV25-1 with TRBJ1-2; D gene uncertain. Deletions cut 3 bases from V and 5 bases from J, with 10 bases between. CDR1 and CDR2 (germline): MGHDK, SYGVNS. CDR3 length: 13 amino acids.

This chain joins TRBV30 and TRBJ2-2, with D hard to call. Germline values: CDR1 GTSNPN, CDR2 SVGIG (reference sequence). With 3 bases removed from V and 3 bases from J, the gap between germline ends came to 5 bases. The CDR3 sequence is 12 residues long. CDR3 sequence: CAWSLYTGELFF. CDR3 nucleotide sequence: TGTGCCTGGAGCCTCTACACCGGGGAGCTGTTTTTT. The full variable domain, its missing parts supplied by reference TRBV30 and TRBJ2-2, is SQTIHQWPATLVQPVGSPLSLECTVEGTSNPNLYWYRQAAGRGLQLLFYSVGIGQISSEVPQNLSASRPQDRQFILSSKKLLLSDSGFYLCAWSLYTGELFFGEGSRLTVL.

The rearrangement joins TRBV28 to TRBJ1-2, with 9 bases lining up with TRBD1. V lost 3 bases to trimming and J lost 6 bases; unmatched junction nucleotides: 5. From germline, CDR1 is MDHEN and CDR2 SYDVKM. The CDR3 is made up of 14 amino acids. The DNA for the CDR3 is TGTGCCAGCAGTTTTATGACAGGGGGGGATGGCTACACCTTC. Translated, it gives CASSFMTGGDGYTF.

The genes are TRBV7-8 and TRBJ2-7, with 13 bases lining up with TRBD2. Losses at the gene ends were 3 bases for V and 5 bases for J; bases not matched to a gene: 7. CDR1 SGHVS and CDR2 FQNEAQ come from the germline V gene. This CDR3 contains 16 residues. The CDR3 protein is CASSFRTSGSKDEQYF. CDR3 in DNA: TGTGCCAGCAGCTTCAGGACTAGCGGGAGTAAGGACGAGCAGTACTTC.

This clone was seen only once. CDR3 in DNA: TGCGCCAGCAGCCACCAACAGGGAATATACGAGCAGTACTTC. Amino acids: CASSHQQGIYEQYF. The genes are TRBV4-1 and TRBJ2-7, with D possibly being TRBD1 (6 bases). The germline V and J ends were trimmed by 3 bases and 4 bases, with 13 bases remaining between them. CDR3 length equals 14 residues. Germline V gene sequence: CDR1 MGHRA, CDR2 YSYEKL.

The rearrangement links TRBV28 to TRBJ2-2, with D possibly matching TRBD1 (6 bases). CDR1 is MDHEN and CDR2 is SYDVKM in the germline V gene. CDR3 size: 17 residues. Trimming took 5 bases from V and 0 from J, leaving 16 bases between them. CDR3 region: CASSPIRDNANTGELFF. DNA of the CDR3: TGTGCCAGCAGTCCCATCAGGGACAACGCGAACACCGGGGAGCTGTTTTTT.

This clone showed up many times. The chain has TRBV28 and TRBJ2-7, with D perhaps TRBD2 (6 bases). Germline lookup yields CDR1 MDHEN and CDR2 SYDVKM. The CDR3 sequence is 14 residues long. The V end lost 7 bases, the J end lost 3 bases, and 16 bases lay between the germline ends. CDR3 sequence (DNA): TGTGCCAGCACACGGGCCGGGAGTAGCTACGAGCAGTACTTC. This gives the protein CASTRAGSSYEQYF.